This TCR beta chain appears in the sequencing data of a study of cytomegalovirus exposure and HLA in healthy donors (dated by TCRdb to 2015 to 2018). Notes on the research overall: According to an earlier analysis of 587 of the donors, 200 million or so T cells yielded some 110 million unique TCR beta sequences and about 300 Gb of sequence data. About 300 gigabases of sequencing data and tens of millions of unique TCR sequences were included in an early release covering around 650 HLA-typed donors. Of the 350 to 400 genotyped donors, approximately 83% fell in the genetic ancestry cluster associated with self-reported Caucasian donors. The aim of the study was to test whether cataloging public T cell receptors could identify signatures of past pathogen exposure. The T cell repertoires of some 700 subjects were profiled by immunosequencing and related to cytomegalovirus serostatus. Besides the first cohort of around 670 subjects, a separate validation cohort made up of roughly 120 different subjects was used. High-throughput TCR immunosequencing, statistical association of individual TCRs with disease status, and machine learning were combined to predict cytomegalovirus infection status. In a later analysis, previously published TCR beta repertoires from 550 to 750 donors were re-analyzed and high-resolution HLA genotyping was added so that TCR occurrence patterns could be studied. The later analysis used no new phenotypic data to find candidate immune exposures, relying instead on TCR beta sequences and their occurrence across donors. An earlier analysis of 587 of the donors applied high-throughput TCR beta sequencing to assess whether each TCR beta V gene segment acted as functional or pseudogenic. Donor age, sex, ethnicity and CMV serostatus were compiled alongside the repertoire data. In a later genetic analysis, genome-wide SNP genotypes for about 55% of the roughly 700 donors were used, and that subset was treated as a discovery cohort. All discovery cohort repertoires had been generated using a single sequencing platform. Both class I and class II loci were covered by HLA typing, at four-digit resolution. Typing coverage varied by locus: roughly 629-630 donors for A, B, C, DRB1 and DQB1; under 550 for DQA1; more than 600 for DPA1; more than 450 for DPB1. Because of strong linkage in the cohort, five DR-DQ haplotypes were treated as single units for association and clustering. Across approximately 400 genotyped donors of the cohort, an average of roughly 250,000 unique TCR beta nucleotide sequences per donor were sequenced, and 15% to 20% of those sequences were non-productive. General study outcomes and caveats: Because HLA typing was missing for some donors at each locus, association tests included only the typed subset. Compared with equally common non-associated chains, HLA-associated TCR beta chains in a later analysis were more clonally expanded and had lower generation probabilities. In a later analysis, 16,951 TCR beta sequences were associated with specific HLA alleles at a false discovery rate of 0.05. A further reported finding was that TCR beta sequences accurately predicted the HLA-A and HLA-B alleles for most subjects in the first cohort. About 17 rarely observed V segments, including chromosome 9 orphons, were excluded from the earlier analysis of about 600 of the donors because counts were too low. Cytomegalovirus status was reported to be diagnosed by the classifier with high specificity and sensitivity in both the original and validation cohorts. The cohort was sequenced for TCR beta chains only, and without alpha or paired-chain data the features that could be detected were limited. An association between a missense DCLRE1C variant and V-gene and J-gene trimming of TCR beta chains was found in a later genetic analysis and replicated in an independent cohort. Immune exposure information for the cohort was limited to CMV serostatus. When HLA alleles, especially DR and DQ, strongly co-occurred, TCR associations were difficult to assign to individual alleles. The presence/absence analyses assumed that sequencing depth was roughly uniform across donors, and that assumption may not be true. Because the 87-base-pair reads could not distinguish some IMGT-functional V segments, including TRBV6-2 and TRBV6-3, those segments were excluded. In an earlier analysis of more than 450 of the donors, most TCR beta V segments were observed in productive rearrangements about 87% or about 30% of the time, broadly matching IMGT annotations. According to the authors, the approach could potentially be generalized to other disease states and immunological phenotypes. In vitro tests confirmed that a few of the cytomegalovirus-associated TCR beta chains recognize cytomegalovirus antigens. A cluster of highly shared sequence variants was judged likely to be a technical artifact of the sequencing pipeline. According to a later analysis, most CMV-associated TCR beta chains appeared to be HLA-restricted, and the HLA associations seemed to be driven largely by CMV exposure. While some public TCRs were present in many individuals, most TCR sequences turned up only very rarely across donors. According to a later analysis, parvovirus B19, influenza, CMV and Epstein-Barr virus appeared linked to several top co-occurrence clusters. A later analysis found that TCR association rates varied across HLA loci, with DRB1 alleles showing the most associated TCRs and HLA-C alleles the fewest. Compared with the approximately 670-donor mean, donors in an Asian-associated ancestry cluster had fewer N-insertions in productive TCRs, according to a later genetic analysis. Correlated functional status among segregating V segments might reflect linkage disequilibrium, but an unknown experimental factor could not be ruled out. In the study, about 150 TCR beta chains were listed as associated with cytomegalovirus.

The cohort was made up of around 720 healthy bone marrow donors. At the time of sampling, all cohort members were nominally healthy, though unrecorded immune exposures were likely present. The donor was CMV seropositive and belonged to the group of 250 to 300 seropositive cohort members. A peripheral blood sample was provided by each donor, and peripheral blood mononuclear cells were used for TCR beta sequencing. The Qiagen DNeasy Blood Extraction Kit was used to extract genomic DNA from the blood cell samples. This clone was counted between two and nine times. The antigen it binds to is not known. It has no much larger one-base neighbor in the sample; base qualities were not kept. The CDR3 has 13 amino acids, counting the end cysteine and phenylalanine. The DNA shown is the 39-base CDR3, in frame from base 1. Trimming at the junction amounts to 0 bases on V and 0 bases on J, and the germline ends lie 3 bases apart. CDR1 SGDLS and CDR2 YYNGEE are derived from the germline V gene.

Libraries were built with the immunoSEQ multiplex PCR assay. The multiplex PCR relied on a mix of 60 forward primers for TCR Vbeta segments and 13 reverse primers for TCR Jbeta segments. A multiplex PCR assay on genomic DNA amplified the CDR3 region of rearranged TCR beta genes. On the Illumina HiSeq System, the amplified TCR beta libraries were sequenced as 87-base-pair reads. The study's own analysis went as follows. A later analysis tallied tens of millions of unique TCR beta chains across the 666 repertoires, and some 12 million of those chains were shared by two or more donors. Raw reads were error-corrected and collapsed into unique sequences by a nearest-neighbor algorithm in which closely related sequences were merged to remove PCR and sequencing errors. Alignment of CDR3 sequences to IMGT reference sequences was used to assign V, D and J gene segments. For a sequence to be retained, a match of at least six nucleotides was required to both a V gene segment and a J gene segment. A rearrangement was called productive if the CDR3 had no stop codons and remained in frame with V and J, and every other rearrangement was called non-productive. Following IMGT convention, CDR3 was defined as the stretch from the second conserved V-encoded cysteine to the conserved J-encoded phenylalanine. The earlier analysis of 500 to 600 of the donors excluded sequences that lacked an unambiguous match to a single V gene segment. In an earlier analysis of 587 of the donors, V segments were called functional above 56.7% productive rearrangements and were called segregating when the between-donor standard deviation exceeded 5%. A statistical classification framework was built for diagnosing cytomegalovirus status from the catalog of TCR beta chain sequences. In a later analysis, V and J genes were assigned by comparing TCR nucleotide sequences against IMGT/GENE-DB human TR gene sequences. The TCRdist pipeline was used in a later analysis to assign CDR3 sequences and most-parsimonious VDJ recombination scenarios. In a later analysis, each TCR beta chain was defined by its CDR3 amino acid sequence together with its V-gene family, and reads without a unique V-gene family were excluded. In a later analysis, fewer than 650 highly shared, low-generation-probability nucleotide sequences were removed to address suspected cross-contamination and a sequencing artifact. In a later analysis, a clonal expansion index was calculated for each public chain from normalized within-repertoire ranks of inferred template counts. A later analysis computed generation probabilities with a VDJ recombination model fitted to out-of-frame rearrangements, and checked the results against IGoR. In a later analysis, TCR-TCR, TCR-HLA and TCR-CMV co-occurrence was scored with hypergeometric tests, and a repertoire-size bias correction was applied to TCR pairs. In a later analysis, false discovery rates were estimated by permuting HLA or CMV assignments 20 times. In a later analysis, co-occurring TCRs were grouped using DBSCAN, with TCRdist sequence similarity added in when clustering inside HLA-allele-positive subsets. Repertoires with fewer than 30,000 or more than 120,000 public chains were left out of co-occurrence clustering, as were five repertoires with anomalous nucleotide sharing. The table comes from immuneACCESS by way of TCRdb, which keeps in-frame sequences with V and J called. Part of the clones is missing from these tables; in studies checked, under half for an unresolved V gene and the rest for unknown reasons. Clonal size and the V and J genes are those of that table, whereas D and trimming came from the DNA. For this sample the table gives approximately 190,000 clones, of which about 13% were detected only once. The ten largest clonotypes hold about 8% of the sample.

The V and J genes are TRBV9 and TRBJ1-1, with the D gene not confidently named. The sample consisted of PBMCs. The sequence derives from a man aged 45 to 65 in good health and CMV-seropositive. The DNA reads TGTGCCAGCAGCGTAGTAGTGAACACTGAAGCTTTCTTT. Its protein reads: CASSVVVNTEAFF.